This T cell receptor beta chain was recovered during a study of blood T cell repertoires in COVID-19. Study details: Acute and convalescent COVID-19 samples came from the United States, Italy and Spain.

Per the germline V gene, CDR1 is SGHTA and CDR2 is FQGNSA. CDR3 length equals 13 residues. With 4 bases removed from V and 2 bases from J, the gap between germline ends came to 9 bases. In the original workflow: From reference gene primer amplification, estimates of nucleated cell counts were derived. TCRdb keeps only in-frame clones here, not all; method: immunoSEQ multiplex PCR. D and trimming come from the DNA, and the V and J calls and clone size come from that table. This sample has about 220,000 clones, with 75% to 85% found just once. Material: peripheral blood. The rearrangement joins TRBV7-2 to TRBJ2-7; D unresolved. The TCR sequence derives from a human donor in a cohort sampled during active COVID-19. CDR3 residues: CASSSTHPYEQYF. Written as DNA, the CDR3 is TGTGCCAGCAGCTCTACCCATCCCTACGAGCAGTACTTC.